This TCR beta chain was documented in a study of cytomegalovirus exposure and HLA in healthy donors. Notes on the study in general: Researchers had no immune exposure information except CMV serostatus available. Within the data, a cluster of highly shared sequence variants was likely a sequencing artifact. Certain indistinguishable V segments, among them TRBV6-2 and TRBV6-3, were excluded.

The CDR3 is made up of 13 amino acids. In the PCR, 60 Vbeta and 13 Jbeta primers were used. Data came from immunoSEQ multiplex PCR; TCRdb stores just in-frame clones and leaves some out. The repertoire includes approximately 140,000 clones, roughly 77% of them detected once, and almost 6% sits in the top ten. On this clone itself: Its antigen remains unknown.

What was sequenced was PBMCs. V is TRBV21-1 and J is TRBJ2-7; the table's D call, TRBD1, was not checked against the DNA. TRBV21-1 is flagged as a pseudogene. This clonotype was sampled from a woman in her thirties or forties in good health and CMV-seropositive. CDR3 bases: TGTGCCAGCACCACGACAGACTCCTACGAGCAGTACTTC. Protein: CASTTTDSYEQYF.